A single T cell receptor (beta chain) is shown here with its context. The entry originates in a study of human T cells and chemical hapten exposure. Germline V gene lookup returns CDR1 SGDLS and CDR2 YYNGEE. The junction had 9 bases not matched to a gene; V was cut back by 0 bases and J by 9 bases. This CDR3 has 16 amino acids. The library gave individual cDNA molecules unique molecular identifiers. Each CDR3 protein gets one entry after TCRdb re-called the RACE reads with MiXCR. Found here are about 340,000 distinct CDR3 sequences, about 7% of them singletons; the top ten hold 8.4%. Indicated time point: patch test 1, 2 weeks after DPC sensitization. Treatment given: therapeutic diphenylcyclopropenone sensitization with weekly scalp DPC. It was from unfractionated whole blood that total RNA was extracted.

This chain links TRBV9 with TRBJ2-1, with 10 bases matching TRBD2. The receptor's source is a woman between 18 and 29 years old with alopecia areata. Some clones in this sample may be carry-over from other donors' samples. Sequencing used whole blood, obtained in connection with sensitization to the hapten diphenylcyclopropenone (DPC). The CDR3 DNA sequence: TGTGCCAGCAGCGTAGCTCTAGCGGGGGATTCCGGTGAGCAGTTCTTC. Its protein product is CASSVALAGDSGEQFF.